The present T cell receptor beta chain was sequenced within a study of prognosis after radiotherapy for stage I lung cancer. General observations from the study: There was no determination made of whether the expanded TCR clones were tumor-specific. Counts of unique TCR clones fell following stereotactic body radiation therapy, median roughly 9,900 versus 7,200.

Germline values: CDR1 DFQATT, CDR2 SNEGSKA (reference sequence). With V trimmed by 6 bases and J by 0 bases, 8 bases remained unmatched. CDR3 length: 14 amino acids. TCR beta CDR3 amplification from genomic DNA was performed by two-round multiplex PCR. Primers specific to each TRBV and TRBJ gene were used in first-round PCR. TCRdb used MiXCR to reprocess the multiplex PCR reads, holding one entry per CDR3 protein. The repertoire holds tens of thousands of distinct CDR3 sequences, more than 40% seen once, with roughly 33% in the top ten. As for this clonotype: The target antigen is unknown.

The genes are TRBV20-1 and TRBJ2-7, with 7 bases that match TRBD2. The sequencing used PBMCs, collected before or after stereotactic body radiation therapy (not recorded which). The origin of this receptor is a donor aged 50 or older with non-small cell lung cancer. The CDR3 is CSAVGLGSSYEQYF. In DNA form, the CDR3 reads TGCAGTGCCGTTGGACTAGGGAGCTCCTACGAGCAGTACTTC.